The 17 T cell receptor beta chains below all came from one sample that was sequenced in a study of cytomegalovirus exposure and HLA in healthy donors. PCR primers comprised 60 Vbeta and 13 Jbeta primers. Profiled with immunoSEQ multiplex PCR; TCRdb holds only in-frame clones, not every one. In the table there are about 64,000 clones, approximately 78% of which are singletons. Sample: PBMCs. The receptors here all came from a man aged 18 to 29 in good health and CMV-seropositive.

This clone has a handful of counts. V usage is TRBV6-5 and J usage is TRBJ1-1; no clear D gene. In germline, CDR1 is MNHEY, CDR2 SVGAGI. The V and J ends lost 2 bases and 2 bases respectively, with 6 bases between them. The CDR3 covers 13 residues. The DNA for the CDR3 is TGTGCCAGCAGTTACGCCACTAACACTGAAGCTTTCTTT. Encoded protein: CASSYATNTEAFF.

This clone was observed a few times. The chain carries TRBV6-1 and TRBJ2-5; 8 bases are shared with TRBD2. The J call may be in error: the DNA end matches TRBJ2-7 better. The CDR3 is 15 residues long. CDR1 and CDR2 (germline): MNHNS, SASEGT. This CDR3 is CASTSAGGSLYEQYF. In nucleotides, the CDR3 is TGTGCCAGCACCTCTGCGGGGGGATCTCTCTACGAGCAGTACTTC.

A remark on this clone: The junction shows a germline mismatch at one end, possibly a read error. The chain combines TRBV6-6 with TRBJ1-1; D is undetermined. CDR3 length: 15 residues. CDR1 MNHNY and CDR2 SVGAGI come from the germline V gene (reference sequence). CDR3 protein: CASSYFSSGNTEAFF. Here the CDR3 DNA reads TGTGCCAGCAGCTACTTCTCTTCAGGGAACACTGAAGCTTTCTTT.

This clone showed up just once. The chain joins TRBV15 to TRBJ1-2; TRBD1 matches at 10 bases. CDR1 is LNHNV, CDR2 YYDKDF, per germline (reference sequence). This CDR3 has 15 amino acids. V lost 2 bases and J lost 6; bases outside the gene matches: 6. The CDR3 nucleotides are TGTGCCACCAGCAGACTGGGACAGGGGATAGATGGCTACACCTTC. The encoded protein is CATSRLGQGIDGYTF. Drawing the rest from reference TRBV15 and TRBJ1-2, the complete variable domain is DAMVIQNPRYQVTQFGKPVTLSCSQTLNHNVMYWYQQKSSQAPKLLFHYYDKDFNNEADTPDNFQSRRPNTSFCFLDIRSPGLGDTAMYLCATSRLGQGIDGYTFGSGTRLTVV.

The CDR3 coding sequence is TGTGCCAGCAGCTTATACGGGGGGAGTGAGCAGTTCTTC. Amino acid sequence: CASSLYGGSEQFF. The genes are TRBV7-3 and TRBJ2-1; TRBD2 matches 7 bases. Germline values: CDR1 SGHTA, CDR2 FQGTGA. Trimming removed 2 bases from V and 9 bases from J; junction bases left unmatched: 4. This CDR3 comprises 13 residues.

The V and J genes are TRBV2 and TRBJ2-5, with 7 positions matching TRBD1. The CDR3 extends over 15 amino acids. The germline V gene encodes CDR1 SNHLY and CDR2 FYNNEI. Trimming took 1 base from V and 2 from J; bases not matched to a gene: 4. DNA of the CDR3: TGTGCCAGCAGTGAAGGGACAGGCGAGCAAGAGACCCAGTACTTC. Amino acid sequence: CASSEGTGEQETQYF.

CDR3 region: CAWSSGLNTEAFF. The CDR3 nucleotides read TGTGCCTGGAGTTCAGGATTGAACACTGAAGCTTTCTTT. The V and J genes are TRBV30 and TRBJ1-1; D remains unclear. The germline V and J ends were trimmed by 2 bases and 0 bases, with 7 bases remaining between them. The length of the CDR3 is 13 residues. Per germline, CDR1 GTSNPN and CDR2 SVGIG (reference sequence).

CDR3 amino acids: CASSPNNQPQHF. The CDR3 coding sequence is TGTGCCAGCAGCCCTAATAATCAGCCCCAGCATTTT. The chain couples TRBV7-9 to TRBJ1-5; the D is unclear. Looked up from germline, CDR1 is SEHNR and CDR2 is FQNEAQ (reference sequence). This CDR3 comprises 12 residues. V was cut by 5 bases and J by 4 bases, with 6 bases left in between. Variable domain in full (rest from reference TRBV7-9 and TRBJ1-5): DTGVSQNPRHKITKRGQNVTFRCDPISEHNRLYWYRQTLGQGPEFLTYFQNEAQLEKSRLLSDRFSAERPKGSFSTLEIQRTEQGDSAMYLCASSPNNQPQHFGDGTRLSIL.

The rearrangement joins TRBV18 to TRBJ1-2; 8 positions match TRBD1. J lost 8 bases, V lost 7 bases, and 9 bases had no gene match. Germline values: CDR1 KGHSH, CDR2 LQKENI. CDR3 size: 13 residues. This CDR3 reads CASFSQGAAGYTF. The CDR3 coding sequence is TGTGCCAGCTTCTCGCAGGGGGCCGCGGGCTACACCTTC.

This rearrangement joins TRBV5-4 to TRBJ2-5; TRBD2 matches 9 bases. The trim removed 3 bases at V and 3 bases at J, leaving 15 bases unmatched. The CDR3 length is 18 residues. The germline V gene encodes CDR1 SGHNT and CDR2 YYREEE (reference sequence). For the CDR3, the DNA is TGTGCCAGCAGCTCAGCTCGTGCGGGGGGGCGAATCAAAGAGACCCAGTACTTC. Protein sequence: CASSSARAGGRIKETQYF.

This clone was observed a handful of times. The genes are TRBV4-2 and TRBJ2-1, with 10 bases matching TRBD2. Germline trimming cut 0 bases from V and 8 bases from J; bases unmatched to any gene: 19. Germline V CDR1 and CDR2: LGHNA, YNFKEQ. CDR3 length: 20 amino acids. The CDR3 DNA reads as TGTGCCAGCAGCCAAGATCTATACCCTTCGCTAGCGGGAGACTGGGATGAGCAGTTCTTC. Translated, it gives CASSQDLYPSLAGDWDEQFF.

By sample fraction, this clone is medium-sized (0.01 to 0.1%). V gene TRBV19 combines with J gene TRBJ1-1, with 8 bases identical to TRBD1. The V gene end was trimmed by 11 bases and the J gene end by 4 bases; junction bases not matched to a gene: 3. The CDR3 sequence is 11 residues long. CDR1 is LNHDA, CDR2 SQIVND, per germline (reference sequence). The CDR3 region has the DNA TGTGCCGCAACAGGGGGCACTGAAGCTTTCTTT. Its protein product is CAATGGTEAFF.

The sample holds a few counts of this clone. This chain uses TRBV5-6 with TRBJ2-3, with D tentatively TRBD2 (6 bases). The CDR3 is made up of 14 amino acids. Germline V gene sequence: CDR1 SGHDT, CDR2 YYEEEE. V was shortened by 2 bases and J by 4 bases, with 11 bases between the two germline ends. The CDR3 bases are TGTGCCAGCAGCTTATTCTCGGGAGCAGATACGCAGTATTTT. It yields the protein CASSLFSGADTQYF.

The chain combines TRBV9 with TRBJ2-3; 8 nucleotides line up with TRBD2. Germline assignment: CDR1 SGDLS and CDR2 YYNGEE. The CDR3 covers 15 residues. After removal of 1 base from V and 4 bases from J, the junction contained 5 bases not matched to a gene. The CDR3: CASSVNPGGADTQYF. Written as DNA, the CDR3 is TGTGCCAGCAGCGTAAACCCCGGGGGGGCAGATACGCAGTATTTT. Full variable domain (missing parts from reference TRBV9 and TRBJ2-3): DSGVTQTPKHLITATGQRVTLRCSPRSGDLSVYWYQQSLDQGLQFLIQYYNGEERAKGNILERFSAQQFPDLHSELNLSSLELGDSALYFCASSVNPGGADTQYFGPGTRLTVL.

This clone was seen a few times. The chain combines TRBV5-4 with TRBJ1-2, with a weak D call TRBD1 (6 bases). Germline CDR1 is SGHNT and CDR2 is YYREEE (reference sequence). Trimming took 1 base from V and 4 from J, leaving 8 bases between them. The length of the CDR3 is 13 residues. The CDR3 reads CASSLPGAYGYTF. For the CDR3, the DNA is TGTGCCAGCAGCTTGCCAGGGGCCTATGGCTACACCTTC.

V gene TRBV30 combines with J gene TRBJ2-1, with D perhaps TRBD2 (6 bases). The CDR3 has 14 amino acids. V lost 1 base, J lost 4 bases, and 11 bases lay in between. Germline CDR1 and CDR2: GTSNPN and SVGIG (reference sequence). CDR3 in amino acids: CAWSGVSGYNEQFF. The DNA for the CDR3 is TGTGCCTGGAGTGGCGTTAGCGGATACAATGAGCAGTTCTTC.

The CDR3 region has the DNA TGTGCCAGCAGCCCCACTCGGGGTGCAACTAATGAAAAACTGTTTTTT. Its translation: CASSPTRGATNEKLFF. V is TRBV7-2 and J is TRBJ1-4; D is undetermined. From germline, CDR1 is SGHTA and CDR2 FQGNSA. The germline V and J ends were trimmed by 5 bases and 0 bases, with 13 bases remaining between them. The CDR3 has 16 amino acids. Combining the CDR3 with reference TRBV7-2 and TRBJ1-4 gives the whole variable domain GAGVSQSPSNKVTEKGKDVELRCDPISGHTALYWYRQSLGQGLEFLIYFQGNSAPDKSGLPSDRFSAERTGGSVSTLTIQRTQQEDSAVYLCASSPTRGATNEKLFFGSGTQLSVL.